A selection of T cell receptor beta chains follows, all from one sample in a study of blood T cell repertoires in COVID-19. The assay was immunoSEQ multiplex PCR, and TCRdb's table has in-frame clones only and misses some. The sample records 50,000 to 65,000 clones, approximately 86% being singletons. The sequenced sample consisted of peripheral blood. The receptors come from a man between 65 and 85 years old with acute or convalescent COVID-19. Each CDR3 is given with its conserved first and last residue. The order of the fields is V gene, clone size, D gene, CDR3 protein. D genes are given only for firm matches. Rows may omit the clone size; those that give it use once, few, many or a size class.

TRBV12-5	once	TRBD2	CASQSGSSYNEQFF
TRBV11-2	.	TRBD2	CASSLRTSGRGNEQFF
TRBV3-1/TRBV3-2	.	TRBD2	CASSQVGRGGEAKNIQYF
TRBV27	.	TRBD1	CASRRQGAPSNQPQHF
TRBV5-1	.	TRBD2	CASSLASGNIYNEQFF
TRBV5-1	.	.	CASSGVVQGLVGLNTEAFF
TRBV11-3	.	.	CASSLGQTFYNEQFF
TRBV5-1	.	.	CASSRTSGDQPQHF
TRBV25-1	.	TRBD1	CASTTPRGTGRNEQFF
TRBV3-1/TRBV3-2	.	.	CASSPTLGGGSEAFF
TRBV29-1	.	.	CSVAPGPDYGYTF
TRBV11-3	.	TRBD2	CASSLGLAGLNEQFF
TRBV11-2	.	.	CASSYTFSISGTDTQYF
TRBV24-1	.	.	CATSALFDIPYEQYF
TRBV24-1	.	TRBD1	CATSDAGTGITDTQYF
TRBV6-4	.	TRBD1	CASSRTGETGNTIYF
TRBV28	.	.	CASIGWGGNTEAFF
TRBV18	few	TRBD1	CASTGVGNSPLHF
TRBV6-5	.	TRBD1	CASSVSFGTGYEQYF
TRBV5-4	.	TRBD2	CASMERGGPDTQYF
TRBV6-5	.	.	CASSRGGAGVSGLFF
TRBV9	.	TRBD2	CASSVGGSNYNEQFF
TRBV10-2	once	.	CASSDSRGNEKLFF
TRBV6-1	.	.	CASSEGSLSEQFF
TRBV20-1	.	.	CSALEVTEQFF
TRBV5-1	.	.	CASSLAPGERQPQHF
TRBV5-1	.	TRBD1	CASSPGTALPDTQYF
TRBV5-5	.	.	CASSSKLLTDTQYF
TRBV27	.	TRBD2	CASSSGLAGGSSYNEQFF
TRBV30	.	.	CAWSVTGYLSSPLHF
TRBV30	.	.	CAWSAQSEAFF
TRBV5-1	.	.	CASSRVSSYEQYF